The 13 T cell receptor beta chains below come from one sample, sequenced in a study of T cells in Graves' hyperthyroidism and ophthalmopathy. Amplification of TCR beta CDR3 regions was performed using RNA transcripts as template. TCR CDR3 underwent first-round RT-PCR with the HTBI primer set. TCRdb used MiXCR to reprocess the multiplex PCR reads, holding one entry per CDR3 protein. The sample lists about 350,000 distinct CDR3 sequences, approximately 15% seen once, with about 26% in the top ten. The sequenced sample was blood. Source of these receptors: a woman aged 25 to 39 with Graves' hyperthyroidism.

This clonotype was detected many times. The genes are TRBV10-3 and TRBJ2-2, with D perhaps TRBD1 (6 bases). Trimming removed 6 bases at V and 0 bases at J, with 8 bases between. The V gene's germline CDR1 is ENHRY and CDR2 SYGVKD. The CDR3 sequence is 14 residues long. CDR3 amino acids: CAIRGQPNTGELFF. The CDR3 DNA sequence: TGTGCCATCAGAGGACAGCCGAACACCGGGGAGCTGTTTTTT.

This clonotype was observed many times. This CDR3 reads CASSFRGRTEAFF. The CDR3 DNA follows: TGTGCCAGCAGTTTCCGAGGGCGTACTGAAGCTTTCTTT. The chain joins TRBV28 to TRBJ1-1, with D uncertain. The V and J ends lost 3 bases and 5 bases respectively, with 10 bases between them. CDR3 size: 13 residues. Germline V gene lookup returns CDR1 MDHEN and CDR2 SYDVKM.

The sample holds a few counts of this clonotype. The V and J genes are TRBV12-3 or TRBV12-4 and TRBJ2-1, with TRBD2 matching 12 bases. The trim removed 5 bases at V and 4 bases at J, leaving 6 bases unmatched. CDR3 length equals 16 residues. The DNA for the CDR3 is TGTGCCAGCAGTCTTAGAACTAGCGGGAGGTACAATGAGCAGTTCTTC. Its protein product is CASSLRTSGRYNEQFF.

The chain combines TRBV19 with TRBJ2-2; D is unclear. There are 13 residues in the CDR3. V was pared by 1 base and J by 8 bases, with 8 bases between. The V gene's germline CDR1 is LNHDA and CDR2 SQIVND (reference sequence). The CDR3 protein is CASSIVVSGELFF. DNA for the CDR3: TGTGCCAGTAGTATAGTAGTCTCGGGGGAGCTGTTTTTT.

This clonotype was counted a few times. The V call is TRBV4-2, the J call TRBJ1-5; 7 nucleotides match TRBD1. CDR3 length: 15 residues. Germline trimming cut 0 bases from V and 4 bases from J; bases unmatched to any gene: 3. The germline CDR1 and CDR2 sequences are LGHNA and YNFKEQ. The CDR3 DNA follows: TGTGCCAGCAGCCAAGACGGGACAGAGAATCAGCCCCAGCATTTT. This encodes CASSQDGTENQPQHF.

In regard to this clonotype: Sequence at one end of the junction differs from germline and may be a read error. The rearrangement uses TRBV3-1 and TRBJ2-7, with D possibly TRBD2 on 6 matching bases. The germline CDR1 and CDR2 sequences are LGHDT and YNNKEL (reference sequence). CDR3 length: 14 amino acids. The CDR3 is CTSSAMEGPYEQYF. CDR3 in DNA: TGTACCAGCAGCGCCATGGAGGGGCCCTACGAGCAGTACTTC.

This clonotype was seen a handful of times. This rearrangement joins TRBV4-1 to TRBJ2-5, with 9 bases aligning to TRBD2. The CDR3 runs 16 residues. The V gene's germline CDR1 is MGHRA and CDR2 YSYEKL. With 1 base clipped from V and 4 bases from J, the junction kept 7 bases outside the gene matches. The CDR3 here is CASSQARGLALETQYF. The CDR3 DNA reads as TGCGCCAGCAGCCAAGCTCGGGGACTAGCACTAGAGACCCAGTACTTC.

The table lists this clonotype with a few counts. The rearrangement links TRBV7-2 to TRBJ2-5; D possibly matches TRBD1 or TRBD2 (7 bases each). The CDR3 has 15 residues. Trimming left V 4 bases short and J 5 bases short, with 17 bases between. CDR1 is SGHTA and CDR2 is FQGNSA in the germline V gene. CDR3 nucleotide sequence: TGTGCCAGCAGCTCGACAGGGAGGGTCGAGGAGACCCAGTACTTC. This sequence encodes CASSSTGRVEETQYF.

The chain couples TRBV11-1 to TRBJ1-1, with 7 bases that match TRBD1. In germline, CDR1 is SGHAT, CDR2 FQDESV (reference sequence). V shed 7 bases and J 6 bases; nucleotides not matched to a gene: 8. CDR3 length equals 13 residues. The CDR3 region has the DNA TGTGCCAGCACACAGGGGACTGGGCCTGAAGCTTTCTTT. It specifies CASTQGTGPEAFF. Full variable domain (missing parts from reference TRBV11-1 and TRBJ1-1): EAEVAQSPRYKITEKSQAVAFWCDPISGHATLYWYRQILGQGPELLVQFQDESVVDDSQLPKDRFSAERLKGVDSTLKIQPAELGDSAMYLCASTQGTGPEAFFGQGTRLTVV.

This chain connects TRBV28 to TRBJ2-7, with 8 bases aligning to TRBD2. This CDR3 is built from 16 residues. Unmatched junction bases numbered 11, after V lost 4 bases and J lost 3 bases. The germline V gene has CDR1 MDHEN and CDR2 SYDVKM. The CDR3 reads CASSSPIGTRIYEQYF. As DNA, the CDR3 is TGTGCCAGCAGTTCCCCGATCGGGACTAGGATCTACGAGCAGTACTTC. Using reference TRBV28 and TRBJ2-7 for the parts outside the CDR3, the full variable domain is DVKVTQSSRYLVKRTGEKVFLECVQDMDHENMFWYRQDPGLGLRLIYFSYDVKMKEKGDIPEGYSVSREKKERFSLILESASTNQTSMYLCASSSPIGTRIYEQYFGPGTRLTVT.

This clonotype was recorded at least ten times. CDR3 bases: TGTGCCAGCAGCTTGGTCGGCGGGCCGGATTCACCCCTCCACTTT. The encoded protein is CASSLVGGPDSPLHF. The rearrangement joins TRBV5-6 to TRBJ1-6; no reliable D call. The germline V and J ends were trimmed by 0 bases and 8 bases, with 12 bases remaining between them. This CDR3 region has 15 residues. From germline, CDR1 is SGHDT and CDR2 YYEEEE.

The chain links TRBV7-2 to TRBJ2-3; the match to TRBD2 covers 10 bases. This CDR3 has 17 amino acids. The trim removed 3 bases at V and 2 bases at J, leaving 8 bases unmatched. Germline values: CDR1 SGHTA, CDR2 FQGNSA. CDR3 coding DNA: TGTGCCAGCAGCTTGACTATCACTAGCGGGAACACAGATACGCAGTATTTT. It translates to CASSLTITSGNTDTQYF.

This clonotype has more than one count but fewer than ten. At one end the junction does not follow the germline gene, possibly because of a read error. The J gene is TRBJ2-1, the V gene TRBV12-3 or TRBV12-4; TRBD2 agrees at 8 bases. There are 16 residues in the CDR3. CDR3 in amino acids: CASTSLSGMSYNEQFF. For the CDR3, the DNA is TGTGCCAGCACCTCCCTTAGCGGGATGTCCTACAATGAGCAGTTCTTT.